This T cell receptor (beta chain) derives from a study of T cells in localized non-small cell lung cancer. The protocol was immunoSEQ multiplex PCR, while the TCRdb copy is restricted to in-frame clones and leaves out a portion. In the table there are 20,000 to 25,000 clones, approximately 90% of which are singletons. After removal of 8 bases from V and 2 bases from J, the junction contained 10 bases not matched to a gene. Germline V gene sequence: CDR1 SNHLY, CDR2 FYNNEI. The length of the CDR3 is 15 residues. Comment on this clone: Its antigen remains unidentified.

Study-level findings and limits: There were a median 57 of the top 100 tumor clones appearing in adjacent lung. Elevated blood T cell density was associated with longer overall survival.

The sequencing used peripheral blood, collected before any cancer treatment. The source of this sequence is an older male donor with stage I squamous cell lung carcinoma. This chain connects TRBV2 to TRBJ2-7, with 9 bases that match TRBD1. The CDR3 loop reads CASLKPGTGTYEQYF. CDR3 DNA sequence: TGTGCCAGCTTAAAACCCGGGACAGGGACCTACGAGCAGTACTTC.